This record covers a single TCR beta chain. The antigen is not known. The length of the CDR3 is 12 residues. Germline V gives CDR1 PRHDT, CDR2 FYEKMQ (reference sequence). V was pared by 4 bases and J by 4 bases, with 7 bases between. This record belongs to a study of CD8 T cells in Susac syndrome. With random hexamers, about 0.45 to 1 ug RNA was reverse transcribed. The immunoSEQ assay covered 54 Vbeta and 13 Jbeta segments for CDR3. TCRdb analysed the immunoSEQ multiplex PCR reads with MiXCR anew, one entry per CDR3 protein. The table lists about 280,000 distinct CDR3 sequences, approximately 85% of them singletons. Study-level findings and limits: In its TCR sequencing and HLA analysis, the study acknowledged that the number of individuals was relatively small.

The genes are TRBV13 and TRBJ2-5; TRBD1 is a possible D gene (6 bases). Sequenced material: CD8+ T cells from PBMCs. The sequence came from a human donor with multiple sclerosis. The CDR3 region is CASSSGAETQYF. The CDR3 DNA reads TGTGCCAGCAGCTCAGGGGCAGAGACCCAGTACTTC.